This entry features one TCR beta chain sequence. The antigen is unknown. Constant-segment-primed 5'RACE gave TCR alpha and TCR beta cDNA libraries with sample barcodes and UMIs. One entry per CDR3 protein, called by TCRdb with MiXCR from the 5' RACE reads. The sample has just over 350,000 distinct CDR3 sequences, around an eighth seen once; the top ten hold around a fifth. CDR3 length equals 12 residues. Trimming shortened V by 5 bases and J by 1 base, and 6 bases separated the two germline ends. The germline CDR1 and CDR2 sequences are GTSNPN and SVGIG (reference sequence). This record belongs to a study of T-cell memory formation after mild COVID-19. Overall study results and limits: The second-wave clones peaking on day 37 were not confirmed as SARS-CoV-2-specific. Later expanders leaned toward CD4+, whereas clones contracting from day 15 to 85 were balanced CD4/CD8. For contracting clones, CD4+ ones sat mainly in CM and EM, CD8+ in EMRA.

This TCR derives from a young man who had mild COVID-19 (a few samples of this study predate the infection). Cell type and time point are not known. Sequencing was carried out using PBMCs or a T cell subset sorted from them (not recorded which). This rearrangement joins TRBV30 to TRBJ1-5; TRBD1 is a possible D gene (5 bases). In DNA form, the CDR3 reads TGTGCCTGGGGGGACAGCAATCAGCCCCAGCATTTT. This sequence encodes CAWGDSNQPQHF.